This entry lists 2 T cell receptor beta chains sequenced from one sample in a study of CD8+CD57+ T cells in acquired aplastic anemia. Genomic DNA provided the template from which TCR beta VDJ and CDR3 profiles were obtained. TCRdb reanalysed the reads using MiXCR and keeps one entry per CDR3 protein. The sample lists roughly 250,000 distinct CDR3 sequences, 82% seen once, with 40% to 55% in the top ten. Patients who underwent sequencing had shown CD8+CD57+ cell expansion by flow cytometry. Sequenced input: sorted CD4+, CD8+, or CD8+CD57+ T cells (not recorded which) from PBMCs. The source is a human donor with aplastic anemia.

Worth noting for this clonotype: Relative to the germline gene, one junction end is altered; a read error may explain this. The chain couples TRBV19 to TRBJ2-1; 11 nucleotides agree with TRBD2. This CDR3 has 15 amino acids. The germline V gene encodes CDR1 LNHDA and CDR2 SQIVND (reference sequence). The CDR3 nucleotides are TGTGCCGGTAGTATAGCTAGCGGGAGGTACAATGAGCAGTTCTTC. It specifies CAGSIASGRYNEQFF.

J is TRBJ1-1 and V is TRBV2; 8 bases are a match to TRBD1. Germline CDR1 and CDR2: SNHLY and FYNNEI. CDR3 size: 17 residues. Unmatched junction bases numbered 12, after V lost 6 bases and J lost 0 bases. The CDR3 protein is CASRTRLWTGLNTEAFF. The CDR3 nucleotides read TGTGCCAGCAGAACCCGTTTATGGACAGGGCTGAACACTGAAGCTTTCTTT.